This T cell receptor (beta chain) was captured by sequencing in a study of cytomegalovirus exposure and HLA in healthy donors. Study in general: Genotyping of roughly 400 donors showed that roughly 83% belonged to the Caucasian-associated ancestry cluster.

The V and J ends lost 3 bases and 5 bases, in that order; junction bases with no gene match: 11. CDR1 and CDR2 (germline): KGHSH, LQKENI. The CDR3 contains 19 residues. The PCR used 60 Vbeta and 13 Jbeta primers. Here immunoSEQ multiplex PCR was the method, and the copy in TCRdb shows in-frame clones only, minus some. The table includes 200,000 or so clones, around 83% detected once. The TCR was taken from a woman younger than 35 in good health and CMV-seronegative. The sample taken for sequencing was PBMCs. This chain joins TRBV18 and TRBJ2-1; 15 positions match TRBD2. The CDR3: CASSPPGLAGGTANNEQFF. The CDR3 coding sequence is TGTGCCAGCTCACCGCCGGGACTAGCGGGGGGCACTGCGAACAATGAGCAGTTCTTC.